These T cell receptor beta chains were read from a single sample in a study of early T cells in non-severe SARS-CoV-2 infection. TCRdb processed the 5' RACE reads anew with MiXCR; each CDR3 protein has one entry. In the table there are 70,000 to 95,000 distinct CDR3 sequences, roughly 15% of which are singletons. The sequencing input was whole blood. These receptors all come from an adult who was a healthcare worker with PCR-confirmed SARS-CoV-2 infection or an uninfected control (not recorded which). Each CDR3 is given with its conserved first and last residue. D genes are given only for firm matches. Rows give clone size only sometimes, using once, few, many, or a class for an expanded clone.

clone_size: few
d_call: .
j_call: TRBJ2-2
v_call: TRBV29-1
cdr3_aa: CSVEGQRNTGELFF
cdr3_nt: TGCAGCGTTGAAGGACAGAGGAACACCGGGGAGCTGTTTTTT

clone_size: .
d_call: .
j_call: TRBJ1-4
v_call: TRBV5-4
cdr3_aa: CASSLDPSTGTNEKLFF
cdr3_nt: TGTGCCAGCAGCTTGGATCCTTCGACAGGAACTAATGAAAAACTGTTTTTT

clone_size: few
d_call: .
j_call: TRBJ1-5
v_call: TRBV4-2
cdr3_aa: CASSQDRQPHQPQHF
cdr3_nt: TGTGCCAGCAGCCAAGATCGCCAGCCCCATCAGCCCCAGCATTTT

clone_size: .
d_call: .
j_call: TRBJ1-4
v_call: TRBV25-1
cdr3_aa: CASSDSGNTGEKLFF
cdr3_nt: TGTGCCAGCAGCGATTCTGGGAACACCGGTGAAAAACTGTTTTTT

clone_size: few
d_call: .
j_call: TRBJ2-3
v_call: TRBV20-1
cdr3_aa: CSARRSAAKSDTQYF
cdr3_nt: TGCAGTGCTAGAAGGTCGGCCGCTAAAAGTGATACGCAGTATTTT

clone_size: few
d_call: .
j_call: TRBJ2-2
v_call: TRBV5-1
cdr3_aa: CASSPKTNTGELFF
cdr3_nt: TGCGCCAGCAGCCCTAAGACGAACACCGGGGAGCTGTTTTTT

clone_size: many
d_call: .
j_call: TRBJ1-1
v_call: TRBV9
cdr3_aa: CASSEDKNTEAFF
cdr3_nt: TGTGCCAGCAGCGAGGACAAGAACACTGAAGCTTTCTTT

clone_size: few
d_call: .
j_call: TRBJ2-5
v_call: TRBV5-1
cdr3_aa: CASSRNDGSGETQYF
cdr3_nt: TGCGCCAGCAGCCGAAACGACGGCTCTGGAGAGACCCAGTACTTC

clone_size: few
d_call: .
j_call: TRBJ1-2
v_call: TRBV7-9
cdr3_aa: CASIKGLSYGYTF
cdr3_nt: TGTGCCAGCATCAAAGGACTGAGCTATGGCTACACCTTC

clone_size: .
d_call: .
j_call: TRBJ2-1
v_call: TRBV11-3
cdr3_aa: CASSLEYNEQFF
cdr3_nt: TGTGCCAGCAGCTTAGAGTACAATGAGCAGTTCTTC

clone_size: .
d_call: TRBD1
j_call: TRBJ2-3
v_call: TRBV2
cdr3_aa: CASSPRTGLTQYF
cdr3_nt: TGTGCCAGCAGTCCGCGGACAGGGCTGACGCAGTATTTT

clone_size: .
d_call: .
j_call: TRBJ1-4
v_call: TRBV5-1
cdr3_aa: CANSPKPGSGNFNEKLFF
cdr3_nt: TGCGCCAACAGCCCCAAGCCAGGGTCGGGTAATTTTAATGAAAAACTGTTTTTT

clone_size: many
d_call: .
j_call: TRBJ1-1
v_call: TRBV12-3/TRBV12-4
cdr3_aa: CAGRVGGMNTEAFF
cdr3_nt: TGTGCCGGCAGGGTCGGGGGTATGAACACTGAAGCTTTCTTT

clone_size: few
d_call: .
j_call: TRBJ1-5
v_call: TRBV12-3/TRBV12-4
cdr3_aa: CASSSGSSRQPQHF
cdr3_nt: TGTGCCAGCAGTTCCGGGAGTTCGAGGCAGCCCCAGCATTTT

clone_size: many
d_call: .
j_call: TRBJ2-3
v_call: TRBV6-6
cdr3_aa: CASSSPGGSTDTQYF
cdr3_nt: TGTGCCAGCAGTTCCCCAGGGGGGAGCACAGATACGCAGTATTTT

clone_size: .
d_call: .
j_call: TRBJ1-1
v_call: TRBV2
cdr3_aa: CASSEAEIRHEAFF
cdr3_nt: TGTGCCAGCAGTGAAGCTGAAATCAGGCATGAAGCTTTCTTT

clone_size: few
d_call: TRBD1
j_call: TRBJ1-3
v_call: TRBV11-2
cdr3_aa: CASSFSTGASSGNTIYF
cdr3_nt: TGTGCCAGCAGCTTCTCGACAGGGGCGAGCTCTGGAAACACCATATATTTT

clone_size: .
d_call: TRBD1
j_call: TRBJ1-5
v_call: TRBV19
cdr3_aa: CATAGQDTQPQHF
cdr3_nt: TGTGCCACCGCGGGACAGGACACTCAGCCCCAGCATTTT

clone_size: .
d_call: .
j_call: TRBJ1-2
v_call: TRBV20-1
cdr3_aa: CSARDWGGMDYGYTF
cdr3_nt: TGCAGTGCTAGAGATTGGGGGGGTATGGACTATGGCTACACCTTC

clone_size: few
d_call: .
j_call: TRBJ2-2
v_call: TRBV7-2
cdr3_aa: CASSLVFRAKDTGELFF
cdr3_nt: TGTGCCAGCAGCTTAGTTTTCAGGGCGAAAGACACCGGGGAGCTGTTTTTT

clone_size: .
d_call: .
j_call: TRBJ2-3
v_call: TRBV18
cdr3_aa: CASSPDRGALGTDTQYF
cdr3_nt: TGTGCCAGCTCACCGGATCGGGGGGCCTTGGGCACAGATACGCAGTATTTT

clone_size: .
d_call: .
j_call: TRBJ2-2
v_call: TRBV29-1
cdr3_aa: CSVETSSALTGELFF
cdr3_nt: TGCAGCGTTGAAACGTCCTCGGCCCTGACCGGGGAGCTGTTTTTT

clone_size: .
d_call: TRBD1
j_call: TRBJ1-1
v_call: TRBV9
cdr3_aa: CASSSKNRGSTEAFF
cdr3_nt: TGTGCCAGCAGCTCTAAAAACAGGGGATCCACTGAAGCTTTCTTT

clone_size: .
d_call: TRBD1
j_call: TRBJ1-2
v_call: TRBV29-1
cdr3_aa: CSVDRDRGGYTF
cdr3_nt: TGCAGCGTTGATAGGGACAGGGGCGGCTACACCTTC

clone_size: few
d_call: .
j_call: TRBJ2-3
v_call: TRBV9
cdr3_aa: CASTESGSTDTQYF
cdr3_nt: TGTGCCAGCACGGAGAGCGGAAGCACAGATACGCAGTATTTT

clone_size: few
d_call: .
j_call: TRBJ2-2
v_call: TRBV7-2
cdr3_aa: CASSLTGTTTGELFF
cdr3_nt: TGTGCCAGCAGCTTAACCGGGACCACCACCGGGGAGCTGTTTTTT